The TCR beta chain under discussion was sequenced for a study of CD8 T cells in ankylosing spondylitis. 5'-RACE, quantitative and with molecular barcodes, yielded the TCR beta libraries. MiXCR, run by TCRdb on the 5' RACE reads, gives a single entry per CDR3 protein. Of more than 150,000 distinct CDR3 sequences in the sample, more than 9% are singletons; the top ten hold approximately 32%. From germline, CDR1 is DFQATT and CDR2 SNEGSKA (reference sequence). V was clipped by 1 base and J by 0 bases; unmatched bases: 4. CDR3 size: 17 residues. In its sample, this clonotype was seen many times. The clonotype was recovered from a male donor with ankylosing spondylitis or in good health (not recorded which). The specimen was blood, either unsorted or a sorted T cell fraction (not recorded which). The gene calls are TRBV20-1 and TRBJ2-2; TRBD1 agrees at 11 bases. The CDR3: CSARVDRGLANTGELFF. DNA for the CDR3: TGCAGTGCTAGAGTGGACAGGGGGCTTGCGAACACCGGGGAGCTGTTTTTT.